The rows below give T cell receptor beta chains drawn from one sample of a study of blood T cell repertoires in COVID-19. Profiling relied on immunoSEQ multiplex PCR, and the TCRdb table lists in-frame clones only, not all of them. The sample yields some 250,000 clones, approximately 83% seen once. The sequenced sample was peripheral blood. These receptors all come from a man aged 35 to 55 with acute or convalescent COVID-19. Each CDR3 is given with its conserved first and last residue. The D gene is left open where the match is weak. Not every row has a clone size; where given, it reads once, few, many or a size class.

size | J | V | D | CDR3 | DNA
. | TRBJ1-4 | TRBV5-8 | TRBD1 | CASSSGTGGEKLFF | TGTGCCAGCAGCTCCGGGACAGGCGGTGAAAAACTGTTTTTT
. | TRBJ2-7 | TRBV11-3 | TRBD2 | CASRGSTSDEQYF | TGTGCCAGCAGGGGTTCAACTAGCGACGAGCAGTACTTC
few | TRBJ1-2 | TRBV11-1 | . | CASSLSGFGRTGYTF | TGTGCCAGCAGCTTATCAGGGTTCGGGCGTACCGGCTACACCTTC
. | TRBJ2-1 | TRBV7-8 | TRBD2 | CASSRGTSAPSEQFF | TGTGCCAGCAGCCGAGGGACTAGCGCCCCAAGTGAGCAGTTCTTC
. | TRBJ2-7 | TRBV7-2 | TRBD2 | CASSFGLAEMGEQYF | TGTGCCAGCAGCTTCGGACTAGCGGAGATGGGCGAGCAGTACTTC
. | TRBJ1-1 | TRBV4-2 | . | CASSQDGGADYTEAFF | TGTGCCAGCAGCCAAGACGGCGGGGCGGACTACACTGAAGCTTTCTTT
. | TRBJ2-5 | TRBV19 | TRBD2 | CASRGLAGEGETQYF | TGTGCCAGTAGGGGACTAGCGGGAGAAGGGGAGACCCAGTACTTC
few | TRBJ2-1 | TRBV7-8 | . | CASSLQGLEGNEQFF | TGTGCCAGCAGCCTACAGGGTCTAGAAGGGAATGAGCAGTTCTTC
. | TRBJ1-1 | TRBV29-1 | TRBD1 | CSIGQASNTEAFF | TGCAGCATTGGACAGGCCTCGAACACTGAAGCTTTCTTT
. | TRBJ2-1 | TRBV5-5 | . | CASSVYNNEQFF | TGTGCCAGCAGCGTGTACAACAATGAGCAGTTCTTC
. | TRBJ2-3 | TRBV9 | . | CASSVGPQPSTDTQYF | TGTGCCAGCAGCGTAGGCCCACAGCCTAGCACAGATACGCAGTATTTT
. | TRBJ1-2 | TRBV7-9 | . | CASSLGLRGYGYTF | TGTGCCAGCAGCTTAGGGTTGAGAGGCTATGGCTACACCTTC
. | TRBJ1-6 | TRBV7-2 | . | CASSGRLGRERNSPLHF | TGTGCCAGCAGCGGGCGACTGGGCCGGGAGCGAAATTCACCCCTCCACTTT
. | TRBJ2-7 | TRBV4-1 | TRBD2 | CASSQKSLAGGIPSYEQYF | TGCGCCAGCAGCCAAAAGAGCCTAGCGGGAGGAATTCCCTCCTACGAGCAGTACTTC
. | TRBJ1-5 | TRBV7-2 | TRBD1 | CASSSTGGLAQPQHF | TGTGCCAGCAGCTCAACAGGGGGCCTCGCTCAGCCCCAGCATTTT
. | TRBJ2-7 | TRBV2 | TRBD1 | CASRVTGGSYEQYF | TGTGCCAGCAGGGTGACAGGGGGCTCCTACGAGCAGTACTTC
. | TRBJ2-3 | TRBV19 | TRBD1 | CASSTRTGQSTDTQYF | TGTGCCAGTAGTACCCGGACAGGCCAAAGCACAGATACGCAGTATTTT
. | TRBJ2-2 | TRBV19 | . | CASSIFSSGGELFF | TGTGCCAGTAGTATTTTTTCCTCAGGGGGGGAGCTGTTTTTT
once | TRBJ2-2 | TRBV19 | . | CASNPGVNTGELFF | TGTGCCAGTAATCCGGGTGTGAACACCGGGGAGCTGTTTTTT
. | TRBJ1-5 | TRBV23-1 | TRBD1 | CASSQTSGGQGEIYSNQPQHF | TGCGCCAGCAGTCAAACCTCTGGTGGACAGGGGGAAATTTATAGCAATCAGCCCCAGCATTTT
. | TRBJ2-7 | TRBV9 | TRBD2 | CASSVLAGGLGEQYF | TGTGCCAGCAGCGTCCTAGCGGGAGGTTTAGGCGAGCAGTACTTC
. | TRBJ2-1 | TRBV2 | TRBD2 | CASSNSPGLADGRAYNEQFF | TGTGCCAGCAGTAATTCTCCGGGACTAGCGGACGGTAGAGCCTACAATGAGCAGTTCTTC
. | TRBJ2-2 | TRBV6-4 | TRBD1 | CASSRQGNTGELFF | TGTGCCAGCAGTCGACAGGGTAACACCGGGGAGCTGTTTTTT
. | TRBJ2-2 | TRBV18 | . | CASSPYGIGELFF | TGTGCCAGCTCACCATATGGCATCGGGGAGCTGTTTTTT
. | TRBJ2-2 | TRBV7-3 | TRBD2 | CASSGSGATGELFF | TGTGCCAGCTCGGGTAGCGGGGCCACCGGGGAGCTGTTTTTT
. | TRBJ2-1 | TRBV3-1/TRBV3-2 | TRBD1 | CASSQWGTGGYNEQFF | TGTGCCAGCAGCCAATGGGGGACAGGGGGGTACAATGAGCAGTTCTTC
. | TRBJ2-1 | TRBV6-2/TRBV6-3 | . | CASSYSSGPSSYNEQFF | TGTGCCAGCAGTTACTCCAGCGGGCCTAGCTCCTACAATGAGCAGTTCTTC
. | TRBJ2-1 | TRBV27 | . | CASSLTWGVDYNEQFF | TGTGCCAGCAGTTTGACGTGGGGGGTCGACTACAATGAGCAGTTCTTC
few | TRBJ2-7 | TRBV6-5 | . | CASSPRVSGLYEQYF | TGTGCCAGCAGTCCTCGAGTCAGCGGCCTCTACGAGCAGTACTTC
. | TRBJ2-6 | TRBV10-3 | . | CAISDFRDFGSGANVLTF | TGTGCCATCAGTGACTTTAGGGACTTCGGCTCTGGGGCCAACGTCCTGACTTTC
. | TRBJ2-7 | TRBV9 | TRBD2 | CASSAPGLAGDSEQYF | TGTGCCAGCAGCGCCCCGGGACTAGCGGGAGATTCCGAGCAGTACTTC
. | TRBJ2-7 | TRBV18 | TRBD1 | CASSPLGQVDYEQYF | TGTGCCAGCTCACCACTGGGACAGGTAGACTACGAGCAGTACTTC
. | TRBJ2-1 | TRBV19 | TRBD1 | CASSRPRDRLSSYNEQFF | TGTGCCAGTAGTCGGCCCAGGGACAGATTAAGCTCCTACAATGAGCAGTTCTTC
. | TRBJ2-7 | TRBV9 | TRBD2 | CASSVAPSGILYEQYF | TGTGCCAGCAGCGTAGCTCCTAGCGGGATTCTCTACGAGCAGTACTTC
. | TRBJ2-7 | TRBV30 | . | CAWSVTYEQYF | TGTGCCTGGAGCGTTACCTACGAGCAGTACTTC
. | TRBJ1-1 | TRBV29-1 | . | CSVSQVLANTEAFF | TGCAGCGTCTCACAGGTTTTGGCGAACACTGAAGCTTTCTTT
. | TRBJ2-1 | TRBV6-5 | TRBD2 | CASSSVLASSYNEQFF | TGTGCCAGCAGTTCAGTACTAGCGAGCTCCTACAATGAGCAGTTCTTC
. | TRBJ1-1 | TRBV27 | . | CASSFSQGRVNTEAFF | TGTGCCAGCAGTTTCAGCCAGGGGCGGGTGAACACTGAAGCTTTCTTT
. | TRBJ1-1 | TRBV7-2 | . | CASSLGGALTEAFF | TGTGCCAGCAGCTTGGGAGGGGCTCTCACTGAAGCTTTCTTT
. | TRBJ2-5 | TRBV7-9 | . | CASSLAGGRGCQETQYF | TGTGCCAGCAGCTTAGCGGGGGGCAGGGGGTGCCAAGAGACCCAGTACTTC